The 10 T cell receptor beta chains given below trace back to one sample, sequenced in a study of Ad26.COV2.S vaccination and SARS-CoV-2 variants. The protocol was immunoSEQ multiplex PCR, while the TCRdb copy is restricted to in-frame clones and leaves out a portion. Of 300,000 to 350,000 clones listed, around 89% were seen once; the top ten hold about 4.6%. The treatment denotes: roughly 18 received Ad26.COV2.S at low or high dose, single or two shots; 5 received placebo; per-sample allocation not given. Sampling was performed 63 days after the first vaccine or placebo injection. Sequenced material: peripheral blood, taken in a trial of Ad26.COV2.S vaccine versus placebo. The receptors come from a person aged 18-65 years who received the Ad26.COV2.S COVID-19 vaccine or a placebo.

J is TRBJ1-2 and V is TRBV28, with a possible D match to TRBD1 (5 bases). CDR3 size: 14 residues. Germline assignment: CDR1 MDHEN and CDR2 SYDVKM. V lost 4 bases, J lost 7 bases, and 16 bases lay in between. The CDR3: CASSSGTAYIGYTF. CDR3 coding DNA: TGTGCCAGCAGTTCCGGGACCGCCTATATTGGCTACACCTTC.

This chain links TRBV6-1 with TRBJ1-1; the D is unclear. CDR1 is MNHNS and CDR2 is SASEGT in the germline V gene. This CDR3 has 12 residues. The ends were cut back, 3 bases at V and 4 bases at J, with 6 bases in the middle. CDR3 sequence reads: CASSEVSTEAFF. The CDR3 DNA reads TGTGCCAGCAGTGAGGTATCCACTGAAGCTTTCTTT.

V gene TRBV3-1 (or the pseudogene TRBV3-2) combines with J gene TRBJ2-5, with D uncertain. Per the germline V gene, CDR1 is LGHDT and CDR2 is YNNKEL (reference sequence). The CDR3 is 12 residues long. Trimming removed 5 bases from V and 5 bases from J, with 9 bases in between. The CDR3 region is CASSATQETQYF. Written as DNA, the CDR3 is TGTGCCAGCAGCGCAACCCAGGAGACCCAGTACTTC.

The V call is TRBV4-2, the J call TRBJ1-3, with D uncertain. The V gene's germline CDR1 is LGHNA and CDR2 YNFKEQ. The V end lost 0 bases, the J end lost 4 bases, and 10 bases lay between the germline ends. The CDR3 extends over 15 amino acids. This chain's CDR3 is CASSQDPGFGNTIYF. CDR3 nucleotides: TGTGCCAGCAGCCAAGACCCAGGTTTCGGAAACACCATATATTTT.

The chain joins TRBV6-6 to TRBJ2-2; 9 nucleotides line up with TRBD2. V shed 6 bases, J shed 0 bases, and the junction held 5 bases outside the gene matches. CDR3 size: 16 residues. Germline V gene sequence: CDR1 MNHNY, CDR2 SVGAGI (reference sequence). As DNA, the CDR3 is TGTGCCAGCAGGGCGCGGGGGGGCCCGAACACCGGGGAGCTGTTTTTT. Translation: CASRARGGPNTGELFF.

V is TRBV7-8 and J is TRBJ2-3; D may be TRBD2 (6 bases). The germline gives CDR1 SGHVS, CDR2 FQNEAQ. CDR3 length: 13 amino acids. The germline V and J ends were trimmed by 2 bases and 4 bases, with 7 bases remaining between them. The CDR3 DNA reads TGTGCCAGCAGCTTACGGGGGTCAGATACGCAGTATTTT. Translation: CASSLRGSDTQYF.

The chain joins TRBV4-1 to TRBJ1-1; D remains ambiguous. Germline CDR1 reads MGHRA; CDR2 reads YSYEKL. Trimming shortened V by 0 bases and J by 3 bases, and 14 bases separated the two germline ends. The CDR3 is made up of 16 amino acids. In DNA, the CDR3 is TGCGCCAGCAGCCAAGATCTCGGGGAGTGGGACACTGAAGCTTTCTTT. This encodes CASSQDLGEWDTEAFF.

V and J are TRBV28 and TRBJ2-7; 8 positions agree with TRBD1. This CDR3 is built from 14 residues. Germline loops: CDR1 MDHEN, CDR2 SYDVKM. The ends lost 3 bases at V and 7 bases at J; junction bases unmatched: 8. As DNA, the CDR3 is TGTGCCAGCAGTTTGGGGCAGGGGGCCAGGGAGCAGTACTTC. Translating gives CASSLGQGAREQYF.

The chain carries TRBV6-1 and TRBJ2-2, with D tentatively TRBD1 (6 bases). The CDR3 totals 17 residues. V was pared by 2 bases and J by 0 bases, with 13 bases between. The germline CDR1 and CDR2 sequences are MNHNS and SASEGT. The DNA for the CDR3 is TGTGCCAGCAGTGAAAGGGTGGCAGGGGCGAACACCGGGGAGCTGTTTTTT. Its protein is CASSERVAGANTGELFF.

The V gene is TRBV5-6, the J gene TRBJ2-2; D may match TRBD1 or TRBD2 (5 bases each). Trimming stripped 6 bases from V and 4 bases from J, with 13 bases between. There are 14 residues in the CDR3. Germline values: CDR1 SGHDT, CDR2 YYEEEE. The CDR3 DNA is TGTGCCAGCAAATTGGGACGGGGCACCGGGGAGCTGTTTTTT. Its protein product is CASKLGRGTGELFF.